Following are 21 T cell receptor beta chains from one sample sequenced in a study of multiple sclerosis patients with progressive multifocal leukoencephalopathy. Repertoires were generated with immunoSEQ multiplex PCR, while TCRdb's copy carries only in-frame clones and drops some. Among under 35,000 clones listed, more than 85% were seen once. Time point denoted: before natalizumab initiation. The specimen sequenced was PBMCs. The receptors here all came from a man aged 25 to 40 with multiple sclerosis.

This clone appeared once. The V call is TRBV18, the J call TRBJ2-7; perhaps D is TRBD1 or TRBD2 (5 bases each). The CDR3 is 15 residues long. V lost 1 base, J lost 0 bases, and 10 bases lay in between. Germline assignment: CDR1 KGHSH and CDR2 LQKENI. Written as DNA, the CDR3 is TGTGCCAGCTCACCACGGGCAGGGAGCTCCTACGAGCAGTACTTC. Its translation is CASSPRAGSSYEQYF.

V gene TRBV7-6 combines with J gene TRBJ2-3, with D unclear. CDR1 is SGHVS, CDR2 FNYEAQ, per germline. Deletions cut 8 bases from V and 5 bases from J, with 20 bases between. The CDR3 has 15 residues. The DNA for the CDR3 is TGTGCCAGCCAGCTCCTGGGTCTTGAGGTAGATACGCAGTATTTT. This gives the protein CASQLLGLEVDTQYF. Combining the CDR3 with reference TRBV7-6 and TRBJ2-3 gives the whole variable domain GAGVSQSPRYKVTKRGQDVALRCDPISGHVSLYWYRQALGQGPEFLTYFNYEAQQDKSGLPNDRFSAERPEGSISTLTIQRTEQRDSAMYRCASQLLGLEVDTQYFGPGTRLTVL.

The chain employs TRBV7-3 and TRBJ2-3; D may correspond to TRBD1 or TRBD2 (5 bases each). V lost 2 bases to trimming and J lost 6 bases, with 12 bases between them. The CDR3 length is 14 residues. Germline V CDR1 and CDR2: SGHTA, FQGTGA. DNA of the CDR3: TGTGCCAGCAGCTTAGATACGGGACGGGATACGCAGTATTTT. Its translation: CASSLDTGRDTQYF.

The chain links TRBV18 to TRBJ2-1, with 8 nucleotides matching TRBD1. The CDR3 sequence is 17 residues long. Unmatched junction bases numbered 10, after V lost 0 bases and J lost 6 bases. Per germline, CDR1 KGHSH and CDR2 LQKENI. CDR3 nucleotides: TGTGCCAGCTCACCACCGAACAGGGGGATAGATGGCAATGAGCAGTTCTTC. It yields the protein CASSPPNRGIDGNEQFF.

J is TRBJ1-5 and V is TRBV28, with unresolved D. Trimming shortened V by 1 base and J by 4 bases, and 5 bases separated the two germline ends. This CDR3 spans 13 amino acids. Germline V gene data show CDR1 as MDHEN and CDR2 as SYDVKM. The CDR3 reads CASSLSPNQPQHF. The CDR3 DNA sequence: TGTGCCAGCAGTTTATCCCCAAATCAGCCCCAGCATTTT.

The V gene is TRBV10-3, the J gene TRBJ2-1, with D perhaps given as TRBD1 or TRBD2 (6 bases each). The CDR3 contains 15 residues. Germline V gene lookup returns CDR1 ENHRY and CDR2 SYGVKD. Trimming took off 3 bases at V and 2 bases at J, with 11 bases between the two ends. The CDR3 sequence is CAISDWGATYNEQFF. In nucleotides, the CDR3 is TGTGCCATCAGTGATTGGGGGGCCACCTACAATGAGCAGTTCTTC.

This chain connects TRBV7-8 to TRBJ1-5; no clear D gene. The ends were cut back, 2 bases at V and 1 base at J, with 12 bases in the middle. Germline values: CDR1 SGHVS, CDR2 FQNEAQ. The CDR3 runs to 16 residues. CDR3 bases: TGTGCCAGCAGCTTAACACGAATACAAAGCAATCAGCCCCAGCATTTT. It yields the protein CASSLTRIQSNQPQHF. Combining the CDR3 with reference TRBV7-8 and TRBJ1-5 gives the whole variable domain GAGVSQSPRYKVAKRGQDVALRCDPISGHVSLFWYQQALGQGPEFLTYFQNEAQLDKSGLPSDRFFAERPEGSVSTLKIQRTQQEDSAVYLCASSLTRIQSNQPQHFGDGTRLSIL.

The CDR3 protein is CASSPKGAIGELFF. The CDR3 DNA follows: TGTGCCAGCAGCCCTAAAGGGGCTATCGGGGAGCTGTTTTTT. V is TRBV11-2 and J is TRBJ2-2, with D perhaps TRBD1 (5 bases). CDR1 and CDR2 from the germline V gene are SGHAT and FQNNGV. This CDR3 is 14 amino acids long. V was pared by 5 bases and J by 7 bases, with 14 bases between.

The CDR3 nucleotides read TGTGCCAGCAGCCTTATACTAACAGATACGCAGTATTTT. The encoded protein is CASSLILTDTQYF. The chain links TRBV5-4 to TRBJ2-3, with D uncertain. The CDR3 is 13 amino acids. The ends were cut back, 4 bases at V and 3 bases at J, with 9 bases in the middle. Germline V lookup: CDR1 SGHNT, CDR2 YYREEE (reference sequence).

J is TRBJ2-1 and V is TRBV5-5; D gene ambiguous. Trimming stripped 0 bases from V and 3 bases from J, with 7 bases between. The V gene's germline CDR1 is SGHKS and CDR2 YYEKEE (reference sequence). The CDR3 length is 14 residues. The CDR3, as DNA: TGTGCCAGCAGCTTGGCCGCCAACTACAATGAGCAGTTCTTC. The encoded protein is CASSLAANYNEQFF. The full variable domain, with the rest looked up from reference TRBV5-5 and TRBJ2-1, is DAGVTQSPTHLIKTRGQQVTLRCSPISGHKSVSWYQQVLGQGPQFIFQYYEKEERGRGNFPDRFSARQFPNYSSELNVNALLLGDSALYLCASSLAANYNEQFFGPGTRLTVL.

The sample holds a few counts of this clone. DNA for the CDR3: TGTGCCAGCAGCCCAGGGACTAGCGGGGTGAGCACAGATACGCAGTATTTT. Protein sequence: CASSPGTSGVSTDTQYF. The chain uses TRBV7-9 and TRBJ2-3, with 13 bases that match TRBD2. Unmatched junction bases numbered 5, after V lost 5 bases and J lost 0 bases. The germline CDR1 and CDR2 sequences are SEHNR and FQNEAQ (reference sequence). The CDR3 runs 17 residues.

The V and J genes are TRBV21-1 and TRBJ2-3. TRBV21-1 counts as a pseudogene. The CDR3 loop spans 18 amino acids. CDR3 protein: CASSTSHRVYSNTDTQYF. The CDR3 nucleotides are TGTGCCAGCAGCACCTCCCATAGGGTCTACTCAAACACAGATACGCAGTATTTT.

The chain employs TRBV6-5 and TRBJ1-2; D is uncertain. The CDR3 consists of 13 residues. V shed 0 bases and J shed 3 bases, with 5 bases lying between them. Germline V gene lookup returns CDR1 MNHEY and CDR2 SVGAGI. CDR3 region: CASSYSPDYGYTF. The CDR3 coding sequence is TGTGCCAGCAGTTACTCGCCCGACTATGGCTACACCTTC.

Only one count was recorded for this clone. The chain couples TRBV19 to TRBJ1-2; 7 nucleotides agree with TRBD1. Unmatched junction bases numbered 11, after V lost 4 bases and J lost 6 bases. This CDR3 is built from 15 residues. The V gene's germline CDR1 is LNHDA and CDR2 SQIVND (reference sequence). The CDR3 sequence is CASSTLRGGGHGYTF. The CDR3 DNA follows: TGTGCCAGTAGTACCCTCCGGGGAGGGGGCCATGGCTACACCTTC.

The V and J genes are TRBV9 and TRBJ2-1; D uncertain. Germline-derived CDR1 and CDR2 are SGDLS and YYNGEE. This CDR3 has 13 residues. Trimming pared 3 bases from V and 7 bases from J, leaving 11 bases between. The CDR3 loop reads CASSGILLNEQFF. In nucleotides, the CDR3 is TGTGCCAGCAGCGGAATACTCCTGAATGAGCAGTTCTTC. The full variable domain, rest sourced from reference TRBV9 and TRBJ2-1, is DSGVTQTPKHLITATGQRVTLRCSPRSGDLSVYWYQQSLDQGLQFLIQYYNGEERAKGNILERFSAQQFPDLHSELNLSSLELGDSALYFCASSGILLNEQFFGPGTRLTVL.

The chain is built from TRBV30 and TRBJ1-1; 8 nucleotides line up with TRBD1. There are 13 residues in the CDR3. V shed 4 bases and J 7 bases; nucleotides not matched to a gene: 8. Germline loops: CDR1 GTSNPN, CDR2 SVGIG (reference sequence). CDR3 sequence: CAWKGQALREAFF. The CDR3 DNA sequence: TGTGCCTGGAAGGGACAGGCGTTACGTGAAGCTTTCTTT.

The gene calls are TRBV12-1 and TRBJ2-1; the table names TRBD2, a call not compared with the DNA. TRBV12-1 corresponds to a pseudogene. The CDR3 totals 15 residues. The CDR3 coding sequence is TGTGCCAGCAGCTTTGCCCTAGCGGGAGAGAATGAGCAGTTCTTC. It yields the protein CASSFALAGENEQFF.

The V gene is TRBV19, the J gene TRBJ2-5, with 9 bases aligning to TRBD1. CDR1 is LNHDA, CDR2 SQIVND, per germline (reference sequence). The ends lost 6 bases at V and 5 bases at J; junction bases unmatched: 7. The length of the CDR3 is 14 residues. In DNA form, the CDR3 reads TGTGCCAGTAGCAGAGGGGACAGGGATGAGACCCAGTACTTC. Its translation: CASSRGDRDETQYF.

The chain carries TRBV7-9 and TRBJ1-5; D perhaps matches TRBD1 (6 bases). The CDR3 loop spans 15 amino acids. CDR1 SEHNR and CDR2 FQNEAQ come from the germline V gene (reference sequence). V lost 7 bases to trimming and J lost 0 bases, with 13 bases between them. The CDR3 nucleotides read TGTGCCAGCACCCAAGGACAGTATAGCAATCAGCCCCAGCATTTT. Amino acid sequence: CASTQGQYSNQPQHF.

This chain links TRBV25-1 with TRBJ2-5; D is undetermined. The CDR3 length is 11 residues. CDR1 and CDR2 from the germline V gene are MGHDK and SYGVNS. Between the trimmed V and J ends, which lost 7 bases and 3 bases, there was a span of 6 bases. The CDR3 region is CASNGEETQYF. CDR3 DNA: TGTGCCAGCAATGGGGAAGAGACCCAGTACTTC.

The chain is built from TRBV11-1 and TRBJ1-2; D remains unclear. The ends were cut back, 1 base at V and 10 bases at J, with 19 bases in the middle. The germline CDR1 and CDR2 sequences are SGHAT and FQDESV (reference sequence). This CDR3 spans 15 amino acids. This CDR3 is CASSLVGRTSDIYTF. DNA for the CDR3: TGTGCCAGCAGCTTAGTGGGCCGGACTTCAGATATCTACACCTTC.